The 2 T cell receptor beta chains listed next were all sequenced from one sample in a study of blood T cell repertoires in COVID-19. Using immunoSEQ multiplex PCR, the repertoire was profiled, and TCRdb retains in-frame clones only, with some absent. The repertoire holds around 200,000 clones, with more than 75% as singletons. Sequencing input: PBMCs or T cells enriched from blood (not recorded which). The receptors originated from a man in his forties with acute COVID-19.

The V and J genes are TRBV6-5 and TRBJ2-5; TRBD1 might be the D (5 bases). The V gene lost 2 bases and the J gene lost 1 base, with 8 bases spanning the gap. Germline assignment: CDR1 MNHEY and CDR2 SVGAGI. The CDR3 has 14 residues. The CDR3 DNA reads as TGTGCCAGCAGTTACGGGGCGGCCCAAGAGACCCAGTACTTC. Its protein is CASSYGAAQETQYF.

The chain uses TRBV6-5 and TRBJ1-4; 8 positions match TRBD1. CDR1 and CDR2 (germline): MNHEY, SVGAGI. The CDR3 extends over 16 amino acids. V was clipped by 4 bases and J by 7 bases; unmatched bases: 11. CDR3 residues: CASSSLSTGVIEKLFF. Here the CDR3 DNA reads TGTGCCAGCAGTTCCCTCTCGACAGGGGTGATTGAAAAACTGTTTTTT.